This T cell receptor (beta chain) was obtained from a study of post-analysis software for immune sequencing data. Prepared TCR beta cDNA libraries contained unique molecular identifiers. T cells numbering roughly 1 to 11 million yielded cDNA molecules that totaled roughly 0.5 million. MiXCR, run by TCRdb on the PCR reads, gives a single entry per CDR3 protein. The repertoire consists of about 400,000 distinct CDR3 sequences, with less than 40% occurring once and the leading ten covering around 15%. This clonotype appeared a few times. Antigen: not known. Whole-study results and caveats: The F measure placed samples prepared in the same batch into strongly shared clusters. The study found significantly lower normalized Chao1 diversity in multiple sclerosis patients than in controls.

The source material was blood. This clonotype originated in a girl aged 5-17 years with multiple sclerosis.

The DNA for the CDR3 is TGCAGTGCTAGCCCTCGACAGGGCCCGAACTATGGCTACACCTTC. It translates to CSASPRQGPNYGYTF. This chain joins TRBV20-1 and TRBJ1-2, with 7 bases fitting TRBD1. Unmatched junction bases numbered 9, after V lost 3 bases and J lost 2 bases. Per the germline V gene, CDR1 is DFQATT and CDR2 is SNEGSKA (reference sequence). The CDR3 length is 15 residues.